Below, 23 T cell receptor beta chains from the same sample are listed, as sequenced in a study of cytomegalovirus exposure and HLA in healthy donors (dated by TCRdb to between 2016 and 2019). Libraries were built with the immunoSEQ multiplex PCR assay. Sourced from immuneACCESS, this table was stored by TCRdb with only in-frame sequences that have V and J called. A share of the clones is absent; for the studies checked, an unresolved V gene accounts for under half, and the remainder has no known explanation. This sample lists some 200,000 clones; more than 65% were detected once. The biggest ten clones account for roughly 13% of the sample. The sample was PBMCs. The origin of the receptors is a woman in her twenties or thirties in good health and CMV-seropositive.

This clone has at least ten counts. The J gene is TRBJ2-7, the V gene TRBV6-5; D call uncertain. The CDR3 runs 14 residues. Germline V lookup: CDR1 MNHEY, CDR2 SVGAGI. V lost 2 bases and J 2 bases, leaving 10 bases between the germline ends. CDR3 sequence reads: CASSYPRPPYEQYF. Here the CDR3 DNA reads TGTGCCAGCAGTTACCCCAGGCCTCCCTACGAGCAGTACTTC.

The chain employs TRBV13 and TRBJ2-1; 13 bases fit TRBD2. This CDR3 is 18 amino acids long. CDR1 and CDR2 (germline): PRHDT, FYEKMQ (reference sequence). V shed 1 base, J shed 6 bases, and the junction held 9 bases outside the gene matches. The CDR3 DNA reads as TGTGCCAGCAGCTTAGTAACCGGGACTAGCGGGACCATCAATGAGCAGTTCTTC. Protein: CASSLVTGTSGTINEQFF. The variable domain in full, with the rest retrieved from reference TRBV13 and TRBJ2-1, is AAGVIQSPRHLIKEKRETATLKCYPIPRHDTVYWYQQGPGQDPQFLISFYEKMQSDKGSIPDRFSAQQFSDYHSELNMSSLELGDSALYFCASSLVTGTSGTINEQFFGPGTRLTVL.

This clone occurred a few times. The chain recombines TRBV2 with TRBJ1-5; TRBD1 is a possible D gene (5 bases). The CDR3 sequence is 13 residues long. Germline loops: CDR1 SNHLY, CDR2 FYNNEI. V shed 7 bases and J shed 4 bases, with 11 bases lying between them. Here the CDR3 reads CASTWTLNQPQHF. In DNA, the CDR3 is TGTGCCAGCACGTGGACACTAAATCAGCCCCAGCATTTT. Full variable domain (remainder filled in from reference TRBV2 and TRBJ1-5): EPEVTQTPSHQVTQMGQEVILRCVPISNHLYFYWYRQILGQKVEFLVSFYNNEISEKSEIFDDQFSVERPDGSNFTLKIRSTKLEDSAMYFCASTWTLNQPQHFGDGTRLSIL.

The chain joins TRBV9 to TRBJ1-1, with D tentatively TRBD1 (6 bases). Germline CDR1 reads SGDLS; CDR2 reads YYNGEE. CDR3 length equals 14 residues. V dropped 0 bases and J dropped 8 bases, with 14 bases sitting between them. CDR3 loop: CASSVVGGQSEAFF. DNA for the CDR3: TGTGCCAGCAGCGTAGTGGGGGGGCAGTCGGAAGCTTTCTTT. The full variable domain, with the rest looked up from reference TRBV9 and TRBJ1-1, is DSGVTQTPKHLITATGQRVTLRCSPRSGDLSVYWYQQSLDQGLQFLIQYYNGEERAKGNILERFSAQQFPDLHSELNLSSLELGDSALYFCASSVVGGQSEAFFGQGTRLTVV.

In this sample, this clone turned up a few times. This chain uses TRBV10-3 with TRBJ1-5, with a possible D match to TRBD1 (5 bases). CDR3 length: 14 residues. Germline-derived CDR1 and CDR2 are ENHRY and SYGVKD. V was cut by 6 bases and J by 3 bases, with 12 bases left in between. The DNA for the CDR3 is TGTGCCATCAGGGGCGACAGCGACAATCAGCCCCAGCATTTT. Amino acid sequence: CAIRGDSDNQPQHF.

This rearrangement joins TRBV27 to TRBJ1-1; D perhaps matches TRBD1 (6 bases). The ends were cut back, 2 bases at V and 1 base at J, with 11 bases in the middle. CDR1 is MNHEY, CDR2 SMNVEV, per germline (reference sequence). This CDR3 region has 15 residues. CDR3 nucleotide sequence: TGTGCCAGCAGTTTACGGGGGGGCTCGAACACTGAAGCTTTCTTT. The encoded protein is CASSLRGGSNTEAFF.

The chain combines TRBV2 with TRBJ1-1, with D possibly being TRBD1 (5 bases). The CDR3 has 16 amino acids. The V end was cut by 9 bases, the J end by 4 bases, with 24 bases between. Germline V gene data show CDR1 as SNHLY and CDR2 as FYNNEI. The CDR3 spells CASTRPSSGVGTEAFF. The CDR3 coding sequence is TGTGCCAGTACTCGACCGTCTTCGGGGGTGGGCACTGAAGCTTTCTTT.

The sample holds a few counts of this clone. The chain is built from TRBV25-1 and TRBJ2-7; D is unclear. The CDR3 has 10 residues. Deletions cut 7 bases from V and 4 bases from J, with 5 bases between. CDR1 is MGHDK and CDR2 is SYGVNS in the germline V gene. CDR3: CASMRYEQYF. The CDR3 DNA reads as TGTGCCAGCATGAGATACGAGCAGTACTTC.

The chain has TRBV28 and TRBJ2-1; no clear D gene. CDR3 size: 11 residues. The V gene lost 6 bases and the J gene lost 8 bases, with 8 bases spanning the gap. Germline assignment: CDR1 MDHEN and CDR2 SYDVKM. The CDR3: CASSGLDEQFF. CDR3 in DNA: TGTGCCAGCAGCGGGTTGGATGAGCAGTTCTTC.

The rearrangement joins TRBV27 to TRBJ1-2; possible D gene TRBD1, 6 bases. V dropped 2 bases and J dropped 4 bases, with 26 bases sitting between them. Germline lookup yields CDR1 MNHEY and CDR2 SMNVEV (reference sequence). The CDR3 is 19 amino acids. The CDR3: CASSLSIGGPKKGVYGYTF. The CDR3 nucleotides are TGTGCCAGCAGTTTAAGTATCGGGGGGCCTAAAAAGGGTGTCTATGGCTACACCTTC.

Only one count was recorded for this clone. V usage is TRBV19 and J usage is TRBJ2-1; 9 bases map to TRBD2. The CDR3 covers 16 residues. Germline lookup yields CDR1 LNHDA and CDR2 SQIVND (reference sequence). With V trimmed by 5 bases and J by 4 bases, 9 bases remained unmatched. The CDR3 protein is CASSDGGGRAYNEQFF. The CDR3 DNA sequence: TGTGCCAGTAGTGACGGAGGCGGGAGGGCATACAATGAGCAGTTCTTC.

This clone was picked up a small number of times. The chain has TRBV5-6 and TRBJ1-2, with D perhaps matching TRBD1 (6 bases). The CDR3 is 13 amino acids. Trimming removed 0 bases from V and 7 bases from J, with 10 bases in between. In germline, CDR1 is SGHDT, CDR2 YYEEEE. CDR3 sequence (DNA): TGTGCCAGCAGCTTGGTGGCAGGGGCTGGCTACACCTTC. Encoded protein: CASSLVAGAGYTF.

This chain joins TRBV4-2 and TRBJ2-7; tentatively, D is TRBD2 (6 bases). The CDR3 consists of 16 residues. Germline V gene data show CDR1 as LGHNA and CDR2 as YNFKEQ. Trimming removed 1 base at V and 6 bases at J, with 19 bases between. DNA of the CDR3: TGTGCCAGCAGCCAAGCGTTCGGGAGTTCTGTGGCCGAGCAGTACTTC. This sequence encodes CASSQAFGSSVAEQYF.

J is TRBJ1-3 and V is TRBV29-1; TRBD1 agrees at 7 bases. This CDR3 is built from 17 residues. Germline V lookup: CDR1 SQVTM, CDR2 ANQGSEA. Trimming cost V 2 bases and J 7 bases; bases outside gene matches: 17. CDR3 region: CSVESGGQTGLMNTIYF. The CDR3 DNA is TGCAGCGTTGAATCAGGGGGTCAGACAGGGTTAATGAACACCATATATTTT.

The CDR3 DNA reads as TGTGCCAGCGGCGCTGGGAGGGGGATTGAGGACACTGAAGCTTTCTTT. Its protein product is CASGAGRGIEDTEAFF. The V and J genes are TRBV5-6 and TRBJ1-1, with D possibly TRBD1 on 6 matching bases. The CDR3 length is 16 residues. Per germline, CDR1 SGHDT and CDR2 YYEEEE. Between the trimmed V and J ends, which lost 7 bases and 3 bases, there was a span of 22 bases.

The rearrangement links TRBV27 to TRBJ2-7; 8 bases map to TRBD1. J gave up 2 bases and V 6 bases, and 6 bases lay outside the gene matches. The CDR3 loop spans 14 amino acids. CDR1 and CDR2 from the germline V gene are MNHEY and SMNVEV (reference sequence). CDR3 sequence: CASRDREQAYEQYF. In nucleotides, the CDR3 is TGTGCCAGCAGGGACAGGGAACAGGCCTACGAGCAGTACTTC.

V usage is TRBV7-2 and J usage is TRBJ2-7; 9 nucleotides agree with TRBD2. Germline V gives CDR1 SGHTA, CDR2 FQGNSA. The CDR3 covers 16 residues. The V and J ends lost 5 bases and 4 bases, in that order; junction bases with no gene match: 12. The DNA of the CDR3 is TGTGCCAGCAGCCCCGGGGGGCTAGCGGGGCGATACGAGCAGTACTTC. As protein: CASSPGGLAGRYEQYF.

The J gene is TRBJ2-1, the V gene TRBV7-9; 12 nucleotides align to TRBD2. Looked up from germline, CDR1 is SEHNR and CDR2 is FQNEAQ (reference sequence). The CDR3 sequence is 17 residues long. J was trimmed by 6 bases and V by 1 base; bases with no gene match: 7. The CDR3 here is CASSLGLTSGSGNEQFF. CDR3 sequence (DNA): TGTGCCAGCAGCTTAGGATTGACTAGCGGGAGCGGCAATGAGCAGTTCTTC.

The J gene is TRBJ2-7, the V gene TRBV19; 9 bases match TRBD2. CDR1 and CDR2 (germline): LNHDA, SQIVND (reference sequence). V gave up 8 bases and J gave up 4 bases; unmatched junction bases: 6. This CDR3 is 13 amino acids long. Here the CDR3 reads CASGVAGEYEQYF. The CDR3 nucleotides read TGTGCCAGTGGCGTAGCGGGAGAGTACGAGCAGTACTTC.

This clone is a singleton in its sample. The V call is TRBV19, the J call TRBJ1-1; 10 nucleotides align to TRBD1. CDR3 length equals 14 residues. The J segment lost 3 bases and the V segment lost 5 bases, leaving 3 bases of the junction unmatched. CDR1 LNHDA and CDR2 SQIVND come from the germline V gene (reference sequence). CDR3 sequence reads: CASSSGQGYTEAFF. CDR3 nucleotides: TGTGCCAGTAGTTCGGGACAGGGGTACACTGAAGCTTTCTTT.

The chain carries TRBV5-4 and TRBJ2-6, with D perhaps matching TRBD1 (5 bases). Trimming removed 4 bases from V and 0 bases from J, with 11 bases in between. The CDR3 length is 16 residues. Germline CDR1 is SGHNT and CDR2 is YYREEE (reference sequence). DNA of the CDR3: TGTGCCAGCAGCCCCGGACACCACTCTGGGGCCAACGTCCTGACTTTC. Its protein is CASSPGHHSGANVLTF. Full variable domain (outside the CDR3, taken from reference TRBV5-4 and TRBJ2-6): ETGVTQSPTHLIKTRGQQVTLRCSSQSGHNTVSWYQQALGQGPQFIFQYYREEENGRGNFPPRFSGLQFPNYSSELNVNALELDDSALYLCASSPGHHSGANVLTFGAGSRLTVL.

The rearrangement uses TRBV9 and TRBJ2-3; D might be TRBD2 (5 bases). Per the germline V gene, CDR1 is SGDLS and CDR2 is YYNGEE. The CDR3 covers 14 residues. V was pared by 4 bases and J by 14 bases, with 23 bases between. In DNA form, the CDR3 reads TGTGCCAGCAGCCCCCGCCCTGGTTACGAGCGGTTGTATTTT. As protein: CASSPRPGYERLYF. Full variable domain (remainder filled in from reference TRBV9 and TRBJ2-3): DSGVTQTPKHLITATGQRVTLRCSPRSGDLSVYWYQQSLDQGLQFLIQYYNGEERAKGNILERFSAQQFPDLHSELNLSSLELGDSALYFCASSPRPGYERLYFGPGTRLTVL.

The gene calls are TRBV23-1 and TRBJ1-1; TRBD1 aligns across 11 bases. TRBV23-1 is given ORF status, its function remaining uncertain. With V trimmed by 8 bases and J by 0 bases, 11 bases remained unmatched. This CDR3 is 17 amino acids long. CDR3 in amino acids: CASRPSRDRGMNTEAFF. CDR3 nucleotide sequence: TGCGCCAGCCGCCCATCCCGGGACAGGGGGATGAACACTGAAGCTTTCTTT.